This record concerns one TCR beta chain sequence. At least ten counts were recorded for this clonotype. Its antigen is unknown. The sample holds no much larger clone one base away, and base qualities are not on file. The protocol used for the library was multiplex PCR. The reads were generated on an Illumina HiSeq 4000. CDR3 regions were amplified by Arm-PCR with iRepertoire HTBI primers to construct TCR beta libraries. Gel purification was performed on PCR products prior to sequencing. Processing in the source paper ran as follows. Gene usage analysis of CDR3 amino acid clonotypes used the roughly 60 TRBV and 11 to 15 TRBJ segments found across samples. COPE and FqMerger were used to merge the filtered high-quality paired reads into contigs. BLAST was used to align contigs to the IMGT TRBV, TRBD and TRBJ reference genes, and CDR3 was defined following IMGT. Highly expanded clones were defined as clonotypes with a frequency above 0.1%. Shannon entropy was used to measure repertoire diversity, and the Gini coefficient was used to measure V-J evenness. Clonotypes shared by more than one individual were considered public. TCRdb ran its own pipeline on the public reads, namely fastp trimming at Q25 and MiXCR clone calling, and kept in-frame beta chains. Each entry merges the rows of one CDR3 protein and shows their most common DNA and genes. Here the V and J calls rest on TCRdb's processing, not on the authors' analysis. Here the sample has fewer than 600,000 distinct CDR3 sequences; under 25% occur a single time. The ten largest clones add up to around 13% of the sample.

The data are from a study of regulatory T cells in long-lasting Graves disease (dated by TCRdb to 2020 to 2023). A note on the overall study: Persistent Graves' disease was defined as persistently positive TSH receptor autoantibodies together with antithyroid drug treatment for over 5 years. Peripheral blood TCR sequencing and RNA sequencing compared persistent Graves' disease patients with newly diagnosed Graves' disease patients. The study took place in China and was registered as a clinical trial. A total of around 35 samples were covered by TCR sequencing, comprising 13 persistent and 20 or so newly diagnosed Graves' disease patients. On average, persistent Graves' disease patients in the clinical cohort had been on antithyroid drugs for about 9.3 years. Results and caveats for the whole study, not just this receptor: Compared with newly diagnosed patients, persistent Graves' disease patients had lower TCR Shannon entropy and fewer highly expanded clones, which suggests clonal expansion. Patients with persistent disease shared more public clonotypes (approximately 2,500) than newly diagnosed patients did (around 980). The small sample size was acknowledged by the authors as a limitation that may reduce accuracy. Preferential use of TRBV28, TRBJ1-2 and TRBJ2-5 was observed in persistent disease, whereas TRBV20-1 and TRBJ2-1 were favored in newly diagnosed disease. Only peripheral blood was studied, because thyroid tissue, the primary lesion, was inaccessible. Only the TCR beta chain was sequenced and analyzed.

The time point label for this specimen denotes: persistent/refractory GD, antithyroid drugs over 5 years with positive TRAb. For both TCR sequencing and RNA sequencing, RNA was extracted from PBMCs using TRIzol. Graves' disease was diagnosed according to American Thyroid Association guidelines. Recruitment of patients was carried out at an endocrinology department in Xi'an, China. From each patient, about 9.7 milliliters of peripheral blood was collected into an EDTA anticoagulant tube. Ficoll Paque Plus density gradient separation was used to isolate PBMCs, and no further T cell sorting was done. An Agilent 2100 Bioanalyzer and agarose gel were used to check RNA quality, while a NanoDrop 2000 measured RNA concentration. In the germline V gene, CDR1 corresponds to SGHTA and CDR2 to FQGNSA. V drops 3 bases and J drops 4 bases, leaving 12 bases in between. Including the terminal cysteine and phenylalanine, the CDR3 comprises 14 residues. The CDR3 DNA has 42 bases and is translated from base 1.

The sequence was obtained from a female donor with Graves disease. The sequence is built from TRBV7-2 and TRBJ1-1; the D region possibly corresponds to TRBD1 (5 bases align). The input for sequencing was peripheral blood mononuclear cells (PBMCs), taken when the disease was refractory, from a patient treated with antithyroid drugs. The CDR3 region reads CASSFRVGSTEAFF. The DNA reads as follows: TGTGCCAGCAGCTTCAGGGTGGGTAGCACTGAAGCTTTCTTT.